This TCR beta chain was documented in a study of blood T cells in healthy people across ages. This clonotype was recorded at least ten times. Its antigen is as yet unknown. The CDR3 contains 13 residues. Germline V gene data show CDR1 as LNHNV and CDR2 as YYDKDF (reference sequence). V was pared by 0 bases and J by 4 bases, with 7 bases between. Through a sample-barcoded 5' primer and a J-beta primer mix, a second PCR was run for roughly 6 to 11 cycles. Unique molecular identifiers of 12 random nucleotides labeled each cDNA. TCRdb recomputed calls from the 5' RACE reads with MiXCR, one row per CDR3 protein. The sample has 450,000 to 700,000 distinct CDR3 sequences, 25% to 30% seen once. Overall study findings and caveats: Relative to aged donors, long-lived donors carried more naive CD4+ cells and displayed higher diversity. Unsorted PBMCs ruled out conclusive naive versus antigen-experienced comparison.

The rearrangement uses TRBV15 and TRBJ2-7, with D unclear. Sequencing was carried out using blood. The clonotype comes from an older woman in good health. CDR3 in DNA: TGTGCCACCAGCAGAGAGGGCGCTTACGAGCAGTACTTC. This encodes CATSREGAYEQYF. The complete variable domain, with remaining parts taken from reference TRBV15 and TRBJ2-7, reads DAMVIQNPRYQVTQFGKPVTLSCSQTLNHNVMYWYQQKSSQAPKLLFHYYDKDFNNEADTPDNFQSRRPNTSFCFLDIRSPGLGDTAMYLCATSREGAYEQYFGPGTRLTVT.